This TCR beta chain was identified in a study of cytomegalovirus exposure and HLA in healthy donors. Study-wide results and limits: A classifier reportedly called cytomegalovirus status with high sensitivity and specificity. Analysis performed later showed TCR beta chains linked to HLA being more clonally expanded than equally common others. Confirmation was obtained in vitro that three CMV-associated chains are specific for CMV antigens. Among CMV-associated TCR beta chains, most appeared HLA-restricted in a later analysis.

The PCR made use of 60 Vbeta and 13 Jbeta primers. Here immunoSEQ multiplex PCR was the method, and the copy in TCRdb shows in-frame clones only, minus some. The table lists 140,000 or so clones, approximately 80% of them singletons, with roughly 2.4% in the top ten. The CDR3 extends over 15 amino acids. Trimming stripped 5 bases from V and 4 bases from J, with 17 bases between. The germline V gene encodes CDR1 SGHTA and CDR2 FQGNSA. About this clone itself: Its antigen is unidentified.

The material sequenced was PBMCs. This TCR was recovered from a woman under 30 in good health and CMV-seropositive. J is TRBJ1-1 and V is TRBV7-2; D is possibly TRBD1 (6 bases). The chain's CDR3 is CASSRRQEISTEAFF. The DNA for the CDR3 is TGTGCCAGCAGCCGCCGACAGGAGATAAGCACTGAAGCTTTCTTT.